This TCR beta chain was documented in a study of blood T cell repertoires in COVID-19. Study in general: The United States, Italy and Spain were the sources of the acute and convalescent COVID-19 samples. T cells, B-cell-depleted T cells, or PBMCs provided the cDNA or gDNA that served as material.

Source study methods: Counts of nucleated cells, estimated from reference gene primer amplification, were obtained. TCRdb's table, derived via immunoSEQ multiplex PCR, lists solely in-frame clones and lacks some. That table supplies the V and J calls and clone size; D and trimming were determined from the DNA. The data hold 250,000 to 300,000 clones, with 88% observed a single time. The CDR3 is made up of 16 amino acids. V was pared by 2 bases and J by 7 bases, with 20 bases between. In germline, CDR1 is MDHEN, CDR2 SYDVKM. The Seattle patients joined while their infection was active and were tracked longitudinally afterward.

The sequence was obtained from a woman aged 25 to 45 with COVID-19, enrolled during active disease. The specimen was peripheral blood. The chain is built from TRBV28 and TRBJ1-2, with D possibly TRBD1 on 5 matching bases. The chain's CDR3 is CASSLVEGATRTGYTF. CDR3 DNA: TGTGCCAGCAGTTTAGTGGAAGGGGCGACGAGGACTGGCTACACCTTC.